This TCR beta chain is from a study of radiotherapy plus CTLA-4 blockade in lung cancer. Turning to the study itself: Disease control was seen in 31% of patients, objective responses in 15% to 20%.

The CDR3 covers 18 residues. V was cut by 0 bases and J by 6 bases, with 22 bases left in between. The V gene's germline CDR1 is SGHDN and CDR2 FVKESK. Study-level points and caveats: Expansion in blood of tumor-derived TCR clones was seen after radiotherapy plus ipilimumab.

A remark on this clone: Its antigen is unknown.

Focal radiation plus CTLA-4 blockade with ipilimumab was administered to patients who had chemo-refractory metastatic non-small-cell lung cancer. Clones were sequenced by immunoSEQ multiplex PCR, and TCRdb holds only the in-frame ones, with some missing. Of around 110,000 clones listed, more than 70% were seen once; the top ten hold 2.4%. The chain combines TRBV14 with TRBJ2-3, with D maybe TRBD2 (7 bases). The receptor was isolated from a human donor with non-small cell lung cancer that progressed on radiotherapy plus ipilimumab. Some clones in this sample may be carry-over from other donors' samples. Specimen: peripheral blood, collected from a patient treated with radiotherapy plus ipilimumab. In DNA form, the CDR3 reads TGTGCCAGCAGCCAAGATCAAATTATGTGGGGGGGCCCCGATACGCAGTATTTT. Translation: CASSQDQIMWGGPDTQYF. Drawing the rest from reference TRBV14 and TRBJ2-3, the complete variable domain is EAGVTQFPSHSVIEKGQTVTLRCDPISGHDNLYWYRRVMGKEIKFLLHFVKESKQDESGMPNNRFLAERTGGTYSTLKVQPAELEDSGVYFCASSQDQIMWGGPDTQYFGPGTRLTVL.